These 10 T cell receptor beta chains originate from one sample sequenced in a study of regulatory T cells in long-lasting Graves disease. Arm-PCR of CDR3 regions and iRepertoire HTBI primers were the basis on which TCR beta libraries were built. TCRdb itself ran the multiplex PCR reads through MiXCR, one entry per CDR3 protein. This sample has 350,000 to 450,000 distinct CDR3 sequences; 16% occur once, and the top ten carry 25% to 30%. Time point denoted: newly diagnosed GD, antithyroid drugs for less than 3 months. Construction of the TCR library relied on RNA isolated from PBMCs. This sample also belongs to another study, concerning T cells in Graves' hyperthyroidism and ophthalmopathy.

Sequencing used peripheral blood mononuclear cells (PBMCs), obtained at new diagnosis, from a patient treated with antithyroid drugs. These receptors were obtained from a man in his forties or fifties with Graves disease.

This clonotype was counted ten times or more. The CDR3 protein is CSADPGSNQPQHF. The DNA for the CDR3 is TGCAGTGCCGATCCGGGTAGCAATCAGCCCCAGCATTTT. The rearrangement links TRBV20-1 to TRBJ1-5; D unresolved. Looked up from germline, CDR1 is DFQATT and CDR2 is SNEGSKA (reference sequence). The CDR3 runs to 13 residues. V was trimmed by 6 bases and J by 0 bases, leaving 9 bases between them.

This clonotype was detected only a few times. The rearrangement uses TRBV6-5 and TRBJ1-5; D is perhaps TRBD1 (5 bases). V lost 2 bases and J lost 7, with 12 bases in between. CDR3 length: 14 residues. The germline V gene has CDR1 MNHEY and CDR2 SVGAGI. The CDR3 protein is CASSYRGGRQPQHF. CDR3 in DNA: TGTGCCAGCAGTTACAGGGGAGGCCGCCAGCCCCAGCATTTT.

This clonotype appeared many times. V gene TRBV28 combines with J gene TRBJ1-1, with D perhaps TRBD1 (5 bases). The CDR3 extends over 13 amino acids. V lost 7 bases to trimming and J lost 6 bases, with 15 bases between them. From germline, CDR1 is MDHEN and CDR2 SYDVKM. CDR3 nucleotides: TGTGCCAGCACTCTTCCAGGGAGAGCTGAAGCTTTCTTT. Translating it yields CASTLPGRAEAFF.

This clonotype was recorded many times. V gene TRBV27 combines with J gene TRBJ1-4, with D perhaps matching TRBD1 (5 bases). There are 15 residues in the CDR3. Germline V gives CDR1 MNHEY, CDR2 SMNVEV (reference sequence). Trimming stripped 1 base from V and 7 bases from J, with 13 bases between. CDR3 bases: TGTGCCAGCAGTTTATGGCCGGGGGGTAGTGAAAAACTGTTTTTT. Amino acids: CASSLWPGGSEKLFF.

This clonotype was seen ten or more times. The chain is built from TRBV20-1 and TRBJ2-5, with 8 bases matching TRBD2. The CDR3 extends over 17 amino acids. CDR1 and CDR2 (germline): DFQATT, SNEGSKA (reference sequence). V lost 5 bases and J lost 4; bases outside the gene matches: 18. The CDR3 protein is CSAPPGGAPQIGETQYF. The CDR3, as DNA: TGCAGTGCTCCTCCGGGGGGGGCCCCCCAGATAGGAGAGACCCAGTACTTC.

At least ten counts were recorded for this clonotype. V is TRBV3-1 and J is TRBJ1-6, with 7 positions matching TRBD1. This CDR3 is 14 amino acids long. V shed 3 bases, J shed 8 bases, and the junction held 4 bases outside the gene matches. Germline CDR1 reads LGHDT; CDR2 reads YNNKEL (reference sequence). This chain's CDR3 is CASSQRDSDSPLHF. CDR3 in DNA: TGTGCCAGCAGCCAGCGGGACAGCGATTCACCCCTCCACTTT.

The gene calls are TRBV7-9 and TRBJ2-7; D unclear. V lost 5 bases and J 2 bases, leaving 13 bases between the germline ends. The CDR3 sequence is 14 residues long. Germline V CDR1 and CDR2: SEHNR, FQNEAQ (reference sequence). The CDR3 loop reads CASSLDGYTYEQYF. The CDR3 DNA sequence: TGTGCCAGCAGCCTAGATGGGTACACCTACGAGCAGTACTTC.

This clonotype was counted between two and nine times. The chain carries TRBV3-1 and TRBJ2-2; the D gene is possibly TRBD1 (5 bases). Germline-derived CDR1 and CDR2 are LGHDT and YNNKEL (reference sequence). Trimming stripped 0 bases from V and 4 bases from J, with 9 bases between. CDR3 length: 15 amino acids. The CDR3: CASSQDDRITGELFF. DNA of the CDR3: TGTGCCAGCAGCCAAGATGACAGAATCACCGGGGAGCTGTTTTTT.

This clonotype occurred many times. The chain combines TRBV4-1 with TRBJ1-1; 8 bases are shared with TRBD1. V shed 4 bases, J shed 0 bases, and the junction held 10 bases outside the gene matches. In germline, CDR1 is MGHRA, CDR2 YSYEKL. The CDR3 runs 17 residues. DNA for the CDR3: TGCGCCAGCAGCCCACGACAGGGGATATCCATGAACACTGAAGCTTTCTTT. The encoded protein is CASSPRQGISMNTEAFF.

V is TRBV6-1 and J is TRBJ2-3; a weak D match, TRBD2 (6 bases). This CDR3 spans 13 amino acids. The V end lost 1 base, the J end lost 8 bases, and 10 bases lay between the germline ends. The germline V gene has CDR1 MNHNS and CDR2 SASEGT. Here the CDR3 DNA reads TGTGCCAGCAGTGAAGTGGGGGGAACTACGCAGTATTTT. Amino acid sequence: CASSEVGGTTQYF.